This TCR beta chain was sequenced during a study of CD8 T cells in ankylosing spondylitis. Study outcomes and limitations: In peripheral blood, disease-linked CD8+ clones occurred at relatively low frequencies. A TCR beta motif of fewer than ten highly homologous variants seemed to mark ankylosing spondylitis blood. Enrichment of disease-linked clones was reportedly significant in matched ankylosing spondylitis synovial fluid. Some of the motif variants had earlier been found in reactive arthritis patients' fluid and blood.

This CDR3 is 11 amino acids long. V was cut by 4 bases and J by 6 bases, with 7 bases left in between. CDR1 and CDR2 (germline): DFQATT, SNEGSKA (reference sequence). Details on this clonotype: Its matching antigen is unknown.

Researchers built TCR beta libraries using quantitative 5'-RACE with molecular barcodes. One entry per CDR3 protein, called by TCRdb with MiXCR from the 5' RACE reads. Seen here are 700,000 or so distinct CDR3 sequences, around 20% observed once, and the top ten hold about a fifth. This TCR was recovered from a male donor with ankylosing spondylitis. The rearrangement joins TRBV20-1 to TRBJ2-4; D remains unclear. The sample comprised blood, either unsorted or a sorted T cell fraction (not recorded which). CDR3 sequence (DNA): TGCAGTGCTACCATCCTAAACATTCAGTACTTC. Translation: CSATILNIQYF.